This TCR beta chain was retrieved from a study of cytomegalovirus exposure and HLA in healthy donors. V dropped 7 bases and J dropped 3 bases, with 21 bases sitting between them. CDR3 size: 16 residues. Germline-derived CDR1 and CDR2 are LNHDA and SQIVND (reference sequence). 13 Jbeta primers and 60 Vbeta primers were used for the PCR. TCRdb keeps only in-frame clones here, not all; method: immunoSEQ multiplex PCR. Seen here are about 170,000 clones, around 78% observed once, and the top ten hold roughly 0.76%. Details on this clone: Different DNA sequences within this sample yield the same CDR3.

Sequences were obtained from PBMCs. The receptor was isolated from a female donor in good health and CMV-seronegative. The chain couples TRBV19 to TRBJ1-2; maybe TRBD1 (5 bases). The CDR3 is CASMGQGSLWDYGYTF. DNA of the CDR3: TGTGCCAGTATGGGGCAGGGAAGTTTGTGGGACTATGGCTACACCTTC.